The 13 T cell receptor beta chains below were found in one sample sequenced in a study of CD8+CD57+ T cells in acquired aplastic anemia. The study profiled TCR beta VDJ and CDR3 using genomic DNA as template. TCRdb re-called the reads with MiXCR, one entry per CDR3 protein. The sample records hundreds of thousands of distinct CDR3 sequences, approximately 70% being singletons. The source material was sorted CD4+, CD8+, or CD8+CD57+ T cells (not recorded which) from PBMCs. These receptors all come from a human donor in good health, serving as a control.

Notes on this clonotype: A read error may account for a junction end that differs from germline. The chain has TRBV7-3 and TRBJ1-5; D uncertain. Germline values: CDR1 SGHTA, CDR2 FQGTGA. The CDR3 is made up of 14 amino acids. CDR3 residues: CATSAAAGGQPQHF. The CDR3 coding sequence is TGTGCCACCAGCGCCGCGGCCGGTGGTCAGCCCCAGCATTTT.

V and J are TRBV3-1 and TRBJ1-2, with 9 bases lining up with TRBD1. This CDR3 region has 15 residues. Trimming at V came to 5 bases and at J to 3 bases, leaving 7 bases not matched to a gene. Germline values: CDR1 LGHDT, CDR2 YNNKEL (reference sequence). CDR3 DNA: TGTGCCAGCAGCTTGGGACAGGGTCGAGACTATGGCTACACCTTC. Its protein product is CASSLGQGRDYGYTF.

In the case of this clonotype: The CDR3 carries no conserved terminal phenylalanine or tryptophan, so it likely arises from a read error. No DNA is shown, since the ends of the CDR3 on it are uncertain; the CDR3 is the one TCRdb lists. This chain joins TRBV9 and TRBJ1-5. The CDR3 contains 13 residues when both ends are counted. The V gene's germline CDR1 is SGDLS and CDR2 YYNGEE. CDR3 sequence reads: CASSPGGGGPQDI.

This clonotype has at least ten counts. This sequence joins TRBV6-5 and TRBJ1-6, with 7 bases aligning to TRBD1. CDR3 length equals 16 residues. After removal of 5 bases from V and 7 bases from J, the junction contained 11 bases not matched to a gene. Germline V lookup: CDR1 MNHEY, CDR2 SVGAGI. DNA for the CDR3: TGTGCCAGCAGTCCCCTCTGGGACAGTTCAAATTCACCCCTCCACTTT. Translating gives CASSPLWDSSNSPLHF.

As regards this clonotype: The conserved closing phenylalanine or tryptophan is absent in this CDR3, likely reflecting a read error. The CDR3 DNA reads as TGTGCCGGCACCGATGCGGGGGTAGTCTATGGCTACACCCTC. Amino acids: CAGTDAGVVYGYTL. V is TRBV6-6 and J is TRBJ1-2; weak D call: TRBD1 (5 bases). Germline CDR1 MNHNY, CDR2 SVGAGI (reference sequence). The CDR3 loop spans 14 amino acids. V was cut by 11 bases and J by 4 bases, with 20 bases left in between.

To note about this clonotype: The DNA is omitted, as the CDR3 cannot be located on it reliably, and the CDR3 follows TCRdb's listing. The chain is built from TRBV2 and TRBJ2-1; TRBD1, the D gene given by the table, was not confirmed from the DNA. The CDR3 spans 17 residues, counting both ends. The germline V gene has CDR1 SNHLY and CDR2 FYNNEI. CDR3 protein: CASSSDRDSPLHFGNGF.

Details on this clonotype: Its ends do not fully match the called genes, so a read error is possible. The J gene is TRBJ2-7, the V gene TRBV24-1; unclear D gene. The CDR3 is 15 amino acids. Germline V gene data show CDR1 as KGHDR and CDR2 as SFDVKD. The CDR3 here is CASSDRLLPTFEQYF. DNA of the CDR3: TGTGCCAGCAGTGACCGGCTCCTCCCTACGTTTGAGCAGTACTTC.

A note on this clonotype: An end of the junction differs from the germline gene, which may be a read error. The chain recombines TRBV7-9 with TRBJ2-1; 7 nucleotides line up with TRBD2. This CDR3 region has 15 residues. Germline CDR1 SEHNR, CDR2 FQNEAQ (reference sequence). CDR3 DNA sequence: TGTGCCAGCAGCCACGTTGGGGGGGAGCAGAATGGGCAGTTCTTC. Translating gives CASSHVGGEQNGQFF.

This clonotype was seen many times. CDR3 residues: CASSQGDTNEKLFF. For the CDR3, the DNA is TGTGCCAGTTCACAAGGAGATACTAATGAAAAACTGTTTTTT. The rearrangement uses TRBV19 and TRBJ1-4; D gene unclear. The CDR3 sequence is 14 residues long. Trimming removed 8 bases at V and 2 bases at J, with 12 bases between. CDR1 LNHDA and CDR2 SQIVND come from the germline V gene (reference sequence).

In its sample, this clonotype was seen a few times. The chain uses TRBV19 and TRBJ1-2; D gene uncertain. Germline values: CDR1 LNHDA, CDR2 SQIVND (reference sequence). This CDR3 has 13 amino acids. V shed 6 bases and J shed 2 bases, with 10 bases lying between them. CDR3 in amino acids: CASSPHRNYGYTF. CDR3 nucleotide sequence: TGTGCCAGTAGCCCACACCGAAACTATGGCTACACCTTC.

This clonotype came up many times. The chain recombines TRBV7-3 with TRBJ2-3, with D perhaps being TRBD1 or TRBD2 (5 bases each). CDR3 length: 14 amino acids. CDR1 and CDR2 (germline): SGHTA, FQGTGA. V was trimmed by 3 bases and J by 1 base, leaving 8 bases between them. The CDR3: CASSFGTGTDTQYF. The CDR3, as DNA: TGTGCCAGCAGCTTCGGGACGGGCACAGATACGCAGTATTTT.

This clonotype was picked up many times. The chain couples TRBV2 to TRBJ1-1; perhaps TRBD1 as D (6 bases). CDR3 length: 14 residues. V was shortened by 7 bases and J by 4 bases, with 16 bases between the two germline ends. The V gene's germline CDR1 is SNHLY and CDR2 FYNNEI. This CDR3 is CASTEQGTLTEAFF. CDR3 DNA sequence: TGTGCCAGCACGGAACAGGGAACCCTCACTGAAGCTTTCTTT. Full variable domain (outside the CDR3, taken from reference TRBV2 and TRBJ1-1): EPEVTQTPSHQVTQMGQEVILRCVPISNHLYFYWYRQILGQKVEFLVSFYNNEISEKSEIFDDQFSVERPDGSNFTLKIRSTKLEDSAMYFCASTEQGTLTEAFFGQGTRLTVV.

The chain recombines TRBV7-3 with TRBJ1-5, with D unclear. V dropped 3 bases and J dropped 15 bases, with 18 bases sitting between them. Germline assignment: CDR1 SGHTA and CDR2 FQGTGA. The CDR3 has 13 amino acids. CDR3 nucleotides: TGTGCCAGCAGCTTTGATAGCAATCGGCCCAGGCATTTT. Encoded protein: CASSFDSNRPRHF.